A single sample is the source of the 13 T cell receptor beta chains below, sequenced in a study of cytomegalovirus exposure and HLA in healthy donors. PCR was performed using 60 Vbeta and 13 Jbeta primers. Method: immunoSEQ multiplex PCR; TCRdb's copy keeps in-frame clones and lacks some. Of 160,000 or so clones in the sample, about four fifths were seen once. Sequenced: PBMCs. The receptors shown here come from a man aged 30 to 39 in good health and CMV-seronegative.

This clone came up once. This chain uses TRBV18 with TRBJ1-5, with D perhaps matching TRBD1 (5 bases). Looked up from germline, CDR1 is KGHSH and CDR2 is LQKENI. The CDR3 extends over 17 amino acids. The germline V and J ends were trimmed by 3 bases and 5 bases, with 20 bases remaining between them. The CDR3 loop is CASSPSGGVRRDQPQHF. As DNA, the CDR3 is TGTGCCAGCTCACCTTCCGGGGGAGTTCGGCGGGATCAGCCCCAGCATTTT.

This clone was seen only a few times. The chain employs TRBV18 and TRBJ1-3, with 8 positions matching TRBD1. V lost 3 bases, J lost 3 bases, and 4 bases stayed unmatched. Germline V gene lookup returns CDR1 KGHSH and CDR2 LQKENI. This CDR3 is 15 amino acids long. This chain's CDR3 is CASSPGQGGGNTIYF. CDR3 DNA sequence: TGTGCCAGCTCACCTGGACAGGGCGGTGGAAACACCATATATTTT.

The CDR3 region has the DNA TGCGCCAGCAGCACGGGGGGGCCGAATGAGCAGTTCTTC. This translates into CASSTGGPNEQFF. This chain joins TRBV5-1 and TRBJ2-1; 8 bases agree with TRBD2. The germline V gene encodes CDR1 SGHRS and CDR2 YFSETQ. The ends lost 4 bases at V and 7 bases at J; junction bases unmatched: 4. CDR3 length: 13 residues.

This clone was recorded a few times. The chain is built from TRBV5-1 and TRBJ2-1; 8 nucleotides match TRBD1. Germline V lookup: CDR1 SGHRS, CDR2 YFSETQ. V was clipped by 4 bases and J by 8 bases; unmatched bases: 11. The CDR3 has 15 residues. This chain's CDR3 is CASSPGGQAQDEQFF. The CDR3 DNA sequence: TGCGCCAGCAGCCCAGGGGGACAGGCACAGGATGAGCAGTTCTTC. The complete variable domain, with remaining parts taken from reference TRBV5-1 and TRBJ2-1, reads KAGVTQTPRYLIKTRGQQVTLSCSPISGHRSVSWYQQTPGQGLQFLFEYFSETQRNKGNFPGRFSGRQFSNSRSEMNVSTLELGDSALYLCASSPGGQAQDEQFFGPGTRLTVL.

The rearrangement uses TRBV7-9 and TRBJ1-1; 7 bases are a match to TRBD1. Germline-derived CDR1 and CDR2 are SEHNR and FQNEAQ (reference sequence). V lost 2 bases to trimming and J lost 7 bases; unmatched junction nucleotides: 4. This CDR3 has 13 amino acids. Here the CDR3 DNA reads TGTGCCAGCAGCTTAACACAGGGGAATGAAGCTTTCTTT. This codes for CASSLTQGNEAFF. The full variable domain, completed using reference TRBV7-9 and TRBJ1-1, is DTGVSQNPRHKITKRGQNVTFRCDPISEHNRLYWYRQTLGQGPEFLTYFQNEAQLEKSRLLSDRFSAERPKGSFSTLEIQRTEQGDSAMYLCASSLTQGNEAFFGQGTRLTVV.

V is TRBV18 and J is TRBJ2-3, with D unclear. Germline assignment: CDR1 KGHSH and CDR2 LQKENI. V gave up 3 bases and J gave up 2 bases, with 9 bases separating them. This CDR3 contains 14 residues. The CDR3 coding sequence is TGTGCCAGCTCACCTTCGCGACACACAGATACGCAGTATTTT. Translated: CASSPSRHTDTQYF.

This chain connects TRBV19 to TRBJ1-3; D may be TRBD1 (6 bases). Germline V gives CDR1 LNHDA, CDR2 SQIVND (reference sequence). This CDR3 contains 17 residues. V lost 0 bases and J lost 4, with 16 bases in between. CDR3 in amino acids: CASSIDLGHEDGNTIYF. The CDR3 bases are TGTGCCAGTAGTATAGATCTGGGACACGAGGACGGAAACACCATATATTTT.

V and J are TRBV6-5 and TRBJ1-1, with TRBD1 matching over 7 bases. This CDR3 is 12 amino acids long. J lost 5 bases, V lost 6 bases, and 3 bases had no gene match. CDR1 MNHEY and CDR2 SVGAGI come from the germline V gene. Here the CDR3 DNA reads TGTGCCAGCAGCCGACAGGGTACTGAAGCTTTCTTT. Its protein is CASSRQGTEAFF.

A few counts support this clone. The chain carries TRBV28 and TRBJ1-5; D unresolved. V was pared by 0 bases and J by 6 bases, with 15 bases between. CDR3 length: 16 amino acids. From germline, CDR1 is MDHEN and CDR2 SYDVKM. CDR3: CASSLWSVAGGQPQHF. CDR3 sequence (DNA): TGTGCCAGCAGTTTATGGTCGGTGGCCGGCGGTCAGCCCCAGCATTTT.

This sequence joins TRBV7-8 and TRBJ2-2; 8 positions match TRBD2. With 1 base clipped from V and 6 bases from J, the junction kept 10 bases outside the gene matches. This CDR3 spans 17 amino acids. Looked up from germline, CDR1 is SGHVS and CDR2 is FQNEAQ. This CDR3 is CASSLGGAGERPGELFF. The CDR3 DNA reads TGTGCCAGCAGCTTAGGAGGAGCGGGGGAAAGACCCGGGGAGCTGTTTTTT.

A few counts support this clone. V gene TRBV30 combines with J gene TRBJ2-3; D remains unclear. The CDR3 covers 15 residues. The V gene lost 0 bases and the J gene lost 2 bases, with 12 bases spanning the gap. From germline, CDR1 is GTSNPN and CDR2 SVGIG (reference sequence). CDR3 coding DNA: TGTGCCTGGAGTGTACCTCTTAGTATCACAGATACGCAGTATTTT. It translates to CAWSVPLSITDTQYF.

Only one count was recorded for this clone. The chain carries TRBV5-6 and TRBJ2-7; TRBD2 is a possible D gene (6 bases). This CDR3 contains 17 residues. V lost 2 bases to trimming and J lost 6 bases, with 24 bases between them. The V gene's germline CDR1 is SGHDT and CDR2 YYEEEE. The CDR3 DNA reads TGTGCCAGCAGCTTCGGGGGATTTTTAGGACTTCGGAGCGAGCAGTACTTC. This gives the protein CASSFGGFLGLRSEQYF.

The CDR3 spells CASTDRDTLLDTQYF. The CDR3, as DNA: TGTGCCAGCACCGACAGGGATACGTTGCTAGATACGCAGTATTTT. The rearrangement uses TRBV6-1 and TRBJ2-3, with TRBD1 matching 7 bases. CDR1 is MNHNS, CDR2 SASEGT, per germline. This CDR3 comprises 15 residues. With 7 bases clipped from V and 5 bases from J, the junction kept 12 bases outside the gene matches.